The rows below give T cell receptor beta chains drawn from one sample of a study of T cell responses to AZD1222 COVID-19 vaccine. Generated by immunoSEQ multiplex PCR, the TCRdb table keeps only in-frame clones and is missing some. The data contain under 150,000 clones, around nine tenths of them singletons. Sequenced here: peripheral blood, sampled 28 days after the second AZD1222 dose. The receptors were gathered from an adult who received the AZD1222 COVID-19 vaccine. Each CDR3 is given with its conserved first and last residue. Fields, in order: V gene, CDR3 protein.

v_call: TRBV13
cdr3_aa: CASSLEGRNYGYTF

v_call: TRBV5-1
cdr3_aa: CAPLGGSGYTF

v_call: TRBV5-1
cdr3_aa: CASSFPAIGEQFF

v_call: TRBV3-1/TRBV3-2
cdr3_aa: CASSQDLAGANNEQFF

v_call: TRBV30
cdr3_aa: CAWSPGTGCTF

v_call: TRBV10-3
cdr3_aa: CAIRQGDEQFF

v_call: TRBV28
cdr3_aa: CASSLLDGIMNTEAFF

v_call: TRBV28
cdr3_aa: CASSLAGYEQYF

v_call: TRBV19
cdr3_aa: CASSTFGLADTQYF

v_call: TRBV7-2
cdr3_aa: CASSPVAVGFAGNTIYF

v_call: TRBV14
cdr3_aa: CASSPDPFYEQYF

v_call: TRBV25-1
cdr3_aa: CASSELNPQETQYF

v_call: TRBV9
cdr3_aa: CASSVAAIQGVNEQFF

v_call: TRBV18
cdr3_aa: CASSPLAGANEQFF

v_call: TRBV3-1/TRBV3-2
cdr3_aa: CASSHGGGGGGNQPQHF

v_call: TRBV7-2
cdr3_aa: CASSPLVAGGGLNEQFF

v_call: TRBV9
cdr3_aa: CASTQRASGRAYNEQFF

v_call: TRBV9
cdr3_aa: CASNPRGGGVGELFF

v_call: TRBV6-1
cdr3_aa: CASSEIRTGNYGYTF